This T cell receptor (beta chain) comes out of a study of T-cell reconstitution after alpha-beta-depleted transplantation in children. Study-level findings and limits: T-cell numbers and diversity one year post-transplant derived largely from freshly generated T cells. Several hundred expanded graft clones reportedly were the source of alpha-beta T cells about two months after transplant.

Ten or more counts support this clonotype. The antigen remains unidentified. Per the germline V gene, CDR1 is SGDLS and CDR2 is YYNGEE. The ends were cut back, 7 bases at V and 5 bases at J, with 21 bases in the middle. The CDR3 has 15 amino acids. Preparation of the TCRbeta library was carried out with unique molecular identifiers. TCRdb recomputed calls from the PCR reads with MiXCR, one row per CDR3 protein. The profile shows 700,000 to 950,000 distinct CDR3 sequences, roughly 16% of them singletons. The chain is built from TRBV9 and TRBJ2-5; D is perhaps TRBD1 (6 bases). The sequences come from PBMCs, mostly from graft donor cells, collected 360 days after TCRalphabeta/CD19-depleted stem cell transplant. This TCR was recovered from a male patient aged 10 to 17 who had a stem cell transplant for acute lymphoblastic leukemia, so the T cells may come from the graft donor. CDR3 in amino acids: CASSPWDTLMETQYF. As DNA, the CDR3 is TGTGCCAGCTCTCCATGGGACACCCTCATGGAGACCCAGTACTTC.